This TCR beta chain was sequenced in a study of OX40 agonist ivuxolimab in advanced cancers. With respect to this clone: Its antigen remains unknown.

Some clones are missing from TCRdb's copy, which holds only in-frame ones; the method was immunoSEQ multiplex PCR. The sample holds 60,000 to 85,000 clones, nearly 95% seen once. Findings and caveats of the study: By week 6 at 0.1 to 3.0 mg/kg, blood CD4+ and CD8+ T cells had expanded clonally. Some nonresponders additionally presented with little normalized T-cell clonal expansion. Still undetermined is the antigen specificity of the expanded peripheral T cells.

CDR3 size: 13 residues. Germline V lookup: CDR1 ENHRY, CDR2 SYGVKD. Trimming removed 3 bases at V and 6 bases at J, with 12 bases between. Any history of autoimmune disease or systemic immunosuppression disqualified patients. The sample consisted of CD4+ or CD8+ T cells sorted from blood, taken in a trial of the OX40 agonist ivuxolimab. The receptor was derived from an adult with an advanced solid tumor such as melanoma, head and neck, liver or kidney cancer. This chain uses TRBV10-3 with TRBJ2-7; D may be TRBD1 (6 bases). The CDR3 DNA is TGTGCCATCAGTGACCCCAGGGGACCCGAGCAGTACTTC. This sequence encodes CAISDPRGPEQYF.